This entry lists 11 T cell receptor beta chains sequenced from one sample in a study of spatial heterogeneity in lung cancer. TCRdb fed the 5' RACE reads into MiXCR, producing one record per CDR3 protein. The top ten hold around two fifths of the sample, which has some 45,000 distinct CDR3 sequences, 10% to 15% seen once. Time point here: sample taken at primary tumor resection. Sequencing of whole RNA from tumor, nontumor lung or frozen PBMC involved no sorting. This specimen was PBMCs, taken at surgery. These receptors came from a female donor with early-stage non-small cell lung cancer.

The V gene is TRBV6-5, the J gene TRBJ1-5, with 10 bases fitting TRBD1. Germline CDR1 MNHEY, CDR2 SVGAGI. This CDR3 has 14 amino acids. Trimming at V came to 4 bases and at J to 8 bases, leaving 5 bases not matched to a gene. The CDR3 is CASSSGQGQEPQHF. Written as DNA, the CDR3 is TGTGCCAGCAGTTCGGGACAGGGGCAAGAGCCCCAGCATTTT.

In its sample, this clonotype was seen a few times. V gene TRBV18 combines with J gene TRBJ1-1; D uncertain. Germline lookup yields CDR1 KGHSH and CDR2 LQKENI. This CDR3 spans 14 amino acids. V was pared by 3 bases and J by 2 bases, with 10 bases between. The CDR3, as DNA: TGTGCCAGCTCACCTTTAGACTCCAACACTGAAGCTTTCTTT. Translating gives CASSPLDSNTEAFF.

The V call is TRBV27, the J call TRBJ2-7; D is ambiguous. V was trimmed by 6 bases and J by 4 bases, leaving 13 bases between them. The CDR3 is 13 amino acids. CDR1 is MNHEY, CDR2 SMNVEV, per germline (reference sequence). The CDR3 sequence: CASSQQWGYEQYF. The CDR3 bases are TGTGCCAGCAGCCAGCAGTGGGGTTACGAGCAGTACTTC.

This clonotype was recorded a few times. The chain has TRBV25-1 and TRBJ1-5; D remains unclear. V lost 3 bases to trimming and J lost 1 base, with 7 bases between them. From germline, CDR1 is MGHDK and CDR2 SYGVNS. The CDR3 has 14 residues. The CDR3 loop reads CASSEDGSNQPQHF. In nucleotides, the CDR3 is TGTGCCAGCAGTGAGGACGGAAGCAATCAGCCCCAGCATTTT.

This clonotype appeared a few times. CDR3 in DNA: TGTGCCAGCAGCGTATCTGGCCAGAGCGCTGAAGCTTTCTTT. It encodes CASSVSGQSAEAFF. The V and J genes are TRBV9 and TRBJ1-1; no reliable D call. The CDR3 extends over 14 amino acids. Trimming left V 1 base short and J 6 bases short, with 13 bases between. Germline V gene data show CDR1 as SGDLS and CDR2 as YYNGEE.

This clonotype was seen only a few times. The chain is built from TRBV7-6 and TRBJ2-5; the D is unclear. Germline CDR1 SGHVS, CDR2 FNYEAQ. The CDR3 consists of 12 residues. The ends were cut back, 5 bases at V and 7 bases at J, with 11 bases in the middle. DNA for the CDR3: TGTGCCAGCAGCCACAAGGGCGGGACCCAGTACTTC. Protein sequence: CASSHKGGTQYF.

This clonotype was seen at least ten times. The rearrangement links TRBV7-8 to TRBJ2-3, with 9 bases that match TRBD2. The CDR3 runs to 18 residues. The germline CDR1 and CDR2 sequences are SGHVS and FQNEAQ. J gave up 8 bases and V 3 bases, and 18 bases lay outside the gene matches. CDR3 region: CASSLSPLTVAGAPTQYF. Here the CDR3 DNA reads TGTGCCAGCAGCTTGAGTCCCCTTACGGTAGCGGGGGCCCCTACGCAGTATTTT. The full variable domain, its missing parts supplied by reference TRBV7-8 and TRBJ2-3, is GAGVSQSPRYKVAKRGQDVALRCDPISGHVSLFWYQQALGQGPEFLTYFQNEAQLDKSGLPSDRFFAERPEGSVSTLKIQRTQQEDSAVYLCASSLSPLTVAGAPTQYFGPGTRLTVL.

This clonotype was seen a few times. V usage is TRBV19 and J usage is TRBJ1-2; D not certain. The CDR3 is made up of 13 amino acids. Per germline, CDR1 LNHDA and CDR2 SQIVND (reference sequence). V lost 3 bases and J 2 bases, leaving 7 bases between the germline ends. In nucleotides, the CDR3 is TGTGCCAGTAGTATGGCCAAAAACTATGGCTACACCTTC. Its translation is CASSMAKNYGYTF.

This clonotype was observed a few times. The chain joins TRBV5-5 to TRBJ1-4; TRBD1 might be the D (5 bases). The CDR3 contains 15 residues. V was cut by 3 bases and J by 8 bases, with 17 bases left in between. Germline CDR1 SGHKS, CDR2 YYEKEE (reference sequence). CDR3 coding DNA: TGTGCCAGCAGCTCACCGGGGGGGTTGAGCGAAAAACTGTTTTTT. Protein: CASSSPGGLSEKLFF. Using reference TRBV5-5 and TRBJ1-4 for the parts outside the CDR3, the full variable domain is DAGVTQSPTHLIKTRGQQVTLRCSPISGHKSVSWYQQVLGQGPQFIFQYYEKEERGRGNFPDRFSARQFPNYSSELNVNALLLGDSALYLCASSSPGGLSEKLFFGSGTQLSVL.

This clonotype was observed a handful of times. This chain uses TRBV2 with TRBJ1-2, with D unresolved. The length of the CDR3 is 13 residues. V dropped 4 bases and J dropped 5 bases, with 11 bases sitting between them. Germline V gene lookup returns CDR1 SNHLY and CDR2 FYNNEI. CDR3 nucleotides: TGTGCCAGCAGTGTAGAGGGCGGGTATGGCTACACCTTC. It is translated as CASSVEGGYGYTF.

This clonotype was found many times. The chain joins TRBV2 to TRBJ2-2; D perhaps matches TRBD2 (5 bases). V was cut by 3 bases and J by 8 bases, with 13 bases left in between. CDR1 is SNHLY, CDR2 FYNNEI, per germline. The CDR3 consists of 14 residues. The CDR3 here is CASSDGDPPGELFF. In DNA form, the CDR3 reads TGTGCCAGCAGTGACGGGGATCCCCCGGGGGAGCTGTTTTTT.